The T cell receptor (beta chain) described here comes from a study of blood T cells in healthy people across ages. Study outcomes and limitations: The study found more naive CD4+ cells and higher diversity in long-lived than aged donors. Roughly linear age-related decline in beta diversity appeared, significant by age 40.

A sample-barcoded 5' primer and a J-beta primer mix were used in a second PCR of roughly 7 to 11 cycles. Tagging of each cDNA molecule was performed by a template-switch adaptor with 12 random nucleotides. TCRdb itself ran the 5' RACE reads through MiXCR, one entry per CDR3 protein. The sample holds roughly 1.5 million distinct CDR3 sequences, about 45% seen once. On this clonotype: Antigen specificity is unknown.

Germline loops: CDR1 DFQATT, CDR2 SNEGSKA (reference sequence). The CDR3 is made up of 15 amino acids. In terms of origin and age, donors were healthy Caucasian individuals from Russia aged 6 to 90. The gene calls are TRBV20-1 and TRBJ2-5, with a possible D match to TRBD2 (6 bases). The tail of the sequence fits TRBJ2-7 better, so the J call may be wrong. The sample comprised blood. This receptor was obtained from a woman between 18 and 29 years old in good health. The CDR3 reads CSADRLAMIMLEQYF. The CDR3 coding sequence is TGCAGTGCCGACCGGCTAGCGATGATAATGCTCGAGCAGTACTTC.